This T cell receptor beta chain was recovered during a study of OX40 agonist ivuxolimab in advanced cancers. The study's findings and limits: Blood T cells, both CD4+ and CD8+, expanded clonally by week 6 at 0.1 to 3.0 mg/kg. It was also the case that some nonresponders had low normalized T-cell clonal expansion.

The protocol was immunoSEQ multiplex PCR, while the TCRdb copy is restricted to in-frame clones and leaves out a portion. This sample has tens of thousands of clones, with about 90% found just once. Only a few counts were recorded for this clone. Its specificity is unknown. The sequencing used CD4+ or CD8+ T cells sorted from blood, collected in a trial of the OX40 agonist ivuxolimab. The source of this sequence is an adult with an advanced solid tumor such as melanoma, head and neck, liver or kidney cancer.

CDR3 bases: TGTGCCATCAGTGAGACGCTTGGGGGCACCGGAGGGCAGTTCTTC. Translation: CAISETLGGTGGQFF. The chain recombines TRBV10-3 with TRBJ2-1; maybe TRBD1 (6 bases). Germline CDR1 is ENHRY and CDR2 is SYGVKD. V lost 2 bases to trimming and J lost 12 bases, with 20 bases between them. This CDR3 spans 15 amino acids.